Shown below are 4 T cell receptor beta chains from a single sample sequenced in a study of neurological immune-mediated disorders. Time point: technical triplicate 2. TCRdb independently ran MiXCR on the 5' RACE reads; one entry per CDR3 protein. Of approximately 30,000 distinct CDR3 sequences listed, less than 15% were seen once; the top ten hold 4% to 5.5%. The sample consisted of CD4+ T cells from blood. These receptors all stem from a female donor with HTLV-1-associated myelopathy (HAM/TSP).

This clonotype was seen at least ten times. J is TRBJ2-1 and V is TRBV15; 13 nucleotides line up with TRBD2. CDR3 length: 19 residues. Germline trimming cut 3 bases from V and 4 bases from J; bases unmatched to any gene: 12. Germline values: CDR1 LNHNV, CDR2 YYDKDF (reference sequence). CDR3 loop: CATSSRGLAGEGAYNEQFF. CDR3 DNA sequence: TGTGCCACCAGCAGCCGCGGACTAGCGGGAGAAGGGGCTTACAATGAGCAGTTCTTC.

This clonotype has ten or more counts. The chain recombines TRBV11-3 with TRBJ1-1; TRBD1 agrees at 7 bases. The CDR3 runs to 15 residues. Trimming cost V 2 bases and J 4 bases; bases outside gene matches: 7. The germline gives CDR1 SGHNT, CDR2 YENEEA. In nucleotides, the CDR3 is TGTGCCAGCAGCTTAACAGGGGAAGGTGGCACTGAAGCTTTCTTT. As protein: CASSLTGEGGTEAFF.

This clonotype came up many times. The DNA of the CDR3 is TGTGCCACCAGCAGAGGTACCTCGAGCACAGATACGCAGTATTTT. Translating it yields CATSRGTSSTDTQYF. The chain carries TRBV15 and TRBJ2-3, with D uncertain. Trimming removed 1 base from V and 0 bases from J, with 8 bases in between. The CDR3 is made up of 15 amino acids. From germline, CDR1 is LNHNV and CDR2 YYDKDF (reference sequence).

This clonotype was found many times. The chain combines TRBV20-1 with TRBJ2-7; TRBD2 is a possible D gene (6 bases). With 6 bases removed from V and 0 bases from J, the gap between germline ends came to 12 bases. The length of the CDR3 is 13 residues. Germline CDR1 is DFQATT and CDR2 is SNEGSKA (reference sequence). CDR3 nucleotides: TGCAGTGCCATAGCGGAAAACTCCTACGAGCAGTACTTC. It specifies CSAIAENSYEQYF.